What follows describes a single T cell receptor beta chain. The antigen is unknown. Patient tissue came from resections in Japan or China, 2014–2017. Macro-dissection enriched premalignant or tumor cells before nucleic acid extraction. The sample is drawn from a study of immune evolution from preneoplasia to lung adenocarcinoma. Germline loops: CDR1 SGHVS, CDR2 FQNEAQ. The CDR3 length is 15 residues. J lost 5 bases, V lost 5 bases, and 6 bases had no gene match. This table comes from immunoSEQ multiplex PCR, and its TCRdb copy is limited to in-frame clones, with some not included. The sample shows roughly 2,600 clones, around 84% of them seen only once. General observations from the study: Normal lung had highest clonality; later lesions appeared denser, more diverse.

The sequence was obtained from a person aged 70 to 85 with invasive lung adenocarcinoma. The source material was FFPE invasive lung adenocarcinoma tissue. The gene calls are TRBV7-8 and TRBJ2-1; TRBD2 aligns across 10 bases. The CDR3 is CASSPGTSVHNEQFF. In DNA form, the CDR3 reads TGTGCCAGCAGCCCCGGGACTAGCGTCCACAATGAGCAGTTCTTC.